Listed below are T cell receptor beta chains from one sample, sequenced in a study of blood T cell repertoires in COVID-19. Assay used: immunoSEQ multiplex PCR; TCRdb lists only in-frame clones, some missing. The sample shows over 200,000 clones, roughly nine tenths of them seen only once. The sample consisted of peripheral blood. The receptors derive from a woman aged 18-30 years who had recovered from COVID-19. Both conserved end residues are part of each CDR3. A D gene is named only where the DNA matches it firmly. The size of a clone is reported for some rows only, either as once, few or many, or as a class for expanded clones.

j_call	clone_size	v_call	d_call	cdr3_aa	cdr3_nt
TRBJ1-1	few	TRBV27	TRBD1	CASMRTGTEAFF	TGTGCCAGCATGAGGACAGGCACTGAAGCTTTCTTT
TRBJ2-7	few	TRBV27	TRBD1	CASSLLGQIYEQYF	TGTGCCAGCAGTTTATTGGGACAGATCTACGAGCAGTACTTC
TRBJ1-1	NA	TRBV19	NA	CASSIGQMNTEAFF	TGTGCCAGTAGTATAGGACAGATGAACACTGAAGCTTTCTTT
TRBJ2-6	once	TRBV18	NA	CASSRQKVYSGANVLTF	TGTGCCAGCTCCAGACAGAAAGTTTACTCTGGGGCCAACGTCCTGACTTTC
TRBJ2-1	NA	TRBV11-2	TRBD2	CASTLLTSGSGNEQFF	TGTGCCAGCACCTTATTAACTAGCGGGAGCGGCAATGAGCAGTTCTTC
TRBJ1-2	NA	TRBV30	NA	CAWRTQGAGLFGYTF	TGTGCCTGGAGAACCCAAGGGGCCGGTCTATTCGGCTACACCTTC
TRBJ1-1	NA	TRBV29-1	NA	CSVPQGTEAFF	TGCAGCGTCCCACAGGGAACTGAAGCTTTCTTT
TRBJ2-1	NA	TRBV11-2	TRBD2	CASSQLLAGGQNEQFF	TGTGCCAGCAGCCAATTACTAGCGGGAGGACAAAATGAGCAGTTCTTC
TRBJ1-3	NA	TRBV7-9	TRBD1	CASSRRTGVSGNTIYF	TGTGCCAGCAGCAGACGCACAGGGGTCTCTGGAAACACCATATATTTT
TRBJ2-7	NA	TRBV14	NA	CASSQAAVVREQYF	TGTGCCAGCAGCCAAGCTGCGGTAGTACGCGAGCAGTACTTC
TRBJ2-5	NA	TRBV2	TRBD1	CASSEGRTGGGRETQYF	TGTGCCAGCAGTGAAGGAAGGACAGGGGGCGGACGGGAGACCCAGTACTTC
TRBJ1-2	NA	TRBV2	TRBD1	CASLQPGQGGGYGYTF	TGTGCCAGCCTTCAACCGGGACAGGGTGGGGGTTATGGCTACACCTTC
TRBJ1-2	once	TRBV7-3	NA	CASSLDGALGGYTF	TGTGCCAGCAGCTTAGATGGGGCTTTGGGAGGCTACACCTTC
TRBJ1-1	NA	TRBV7-9	TRBD1	CASSPDRVYEPMNTEAFF	TGTGCCAGCAGCCCGGACAGGGTTTACGAACCCATGAACACTGAAGCTTTCTTT
TRBJ2-5	NA	TRBV15	TRBD1	CATSRDMGQGTQYF	TGTGCCACCAGCAGAGATATGGGACAGGGGACCCAGTACTTC
TRBJ1-1	NA	TRBV5-6	NA	CASSWGATEAFF	TGTGCCAGCAGCTGGGGAGCCACTGAAGCTTTCTTT
TRBJ2-1	NA	TRBV7-3	TRBD1	CASSLGQGANEQFF	TGTGCCAGCAGCTTAGGACAGGGGGCCAATGAGCAGTTCTTC